What follows are 19 T cell receptor beta chains derived from one specimen sequenced in a study of OX40 agonist ivuxolimab in advanced cancers. The method behind the library was the immunoSEQ multiplex PCR assay. The table was pulled from immuneACCESS by TCRdb, which kept in-frame rearrangements only. Such tables lose some clones; where checked, under half of the loss comes from unresolved V genes, and the rest has no known cause. Counted in this sample were more than 55,000 clones; about 83% of them appeared once. The top ten clones comprise around 0.56% of the sample. Specimen: CD4+ or CD8+ T cells sorted from blood, collected in a trial of the OX40 agonist ivuxolimab. The receptors were sampled from an adult with an advanced solid tumor such as melanoma, head and neck, liver or kidney cancer.

The rearrangement uses TRBV7-2 and TRBJ2-5, with 12 bases lining up with TRBD2. This CDR3 spans 15 amino acids. The trim removed 1 base at V and 5 bases at J, leaving 2 bases unmatched. CDR1 and CDR2 from the germline V gene are SGHTA and FQGNSA. The CDR3 spells CASSLGTSGAETQYF. Here the CDR3 DNA reads TGTGCCAGCAGCTTAGGGACTAGCGGGGCGGAGACCCAGTACTTC.

This chain connects TRBV28 to TRBJ2-2; 8 nucleotides align to TRBD2. The CDR3 totals 15 residues. The germline gives CDR1 MDHEN, CDR2 SYDVKM. The trim removed 4 bases at V and 7 bases at J, leaving 8 bases unmatched. The CDR3 sequence: CASSSGLGLIGELFF. The CDR3 coding sequence is TGTGCCAGCAGTTCGGGACTAGGTCTTATCGGGGAGCTGTTTTTT.

The chain has TRBV7-9 and TRBJ2-2; D remains unclear. Trimming removed 2 bases from V and 5 bases from J, with 9 bases in between. This CDR3 has 14 amino acids. The germline gives CDR1 SEHNR, CDR2 FQNEAQ (reference sequence). DNA for the CDR3: TGTGCCAGCAGCTTACACCTCCAAACCGGGGAGCTGTTTTTT. Protein sequence: CASSLHLQTGELFF.

V gene TRBV11-2 combines with J gene TRBJ2-3, with D possibly being TRBD1 (5 bases). This CDR3 contains 14 residues. Trimming shortened V by 1 base and J by 8 bases, and 13 bases separated the two germline ends. Germline V lookup: CDR1 SGHAT, CDR2 FQNNGV. CDR3 sequence: CASSLGQGFGTQYF. In DNA, the CDR3 is TGTGCCAGCAGCTTAGGCCAGGGATTTGGTACGCAGTATTTT.

This clone appeared a single time. This chain links TRBV19 with TRBJ1-3; tentative D call: TRBD1 (6 bases). The V end was cut by 5 bases, the J end by 0 bases, with 11 bases between. CDR1 is LNHDA and CDR2 is SQIVND in the germline V gene (reference sequence). This CDR3 region has 15 residues. For the CDR3, the DNA is TGTGCCAGTAGTCACAGGACAGTCTCTGGAAACACCATATATTTT. It is translated as CASSHRTVSGNTIYF.

The V call is TRBV5-4, the J call TRBJ2-1; 13 bases match TRBD2. V lost 4 bases to trimming and J lost 6 bases; unmatched junction nucleotides: 7. Germline V lookup: CDR1 SGHNT, CDR2 YYREEE (reference sequence). The CDR3 has 16 residues. The CDR3 here is CASSREGLAGLNEQFF. For the CDR3, the DNA is TGTGCCAGCAGCAGAGAGGGACTAGCGGGACTCAATGAGCAGTTCTTC.

This rearrangement joins TRBV5-8 to TRBJ1-2; no clear D gene. CDR1 is SGHTS and CDR2 is YDEGEE in the germline V gene. The CDR3 extends over 15 amino acids. The V end was cut by 3 bases, the J end by 3 bases, with 15 bases between. The CDR3 DNA sequence: TGTGCCAGCAGCTCCGGGCCTCCAACATACTATGGCTACACCTTC. This translates into CASSSGPPTYYGYTF. Together with reference TRBV5-8 and TRBJ1-2, the CDR3 gives the full variable domain: EAGVTQSPTHLIKTRGQQATLRCSPISGHTSVYWYQQALGLGLQFLLWYDEGEERNRGNFPPRFSGRQFPNYSSELNVNALELEDSALYLCASSSGPPTYYGYTFGSGTRLTVV.

V usage is TRBV4-1 and J usage is TRBJ2-5; D is perhaps TRBD2 (6 bases). The V end was cut by 2 bases, the J end by 2 bases, with 12 bases between. CDR1 and CDR2 from the germline V gene are MGHRA and YSYEKL. The CDR3 runs 15 residues. The CDR3 sequence: CASSQRAGGQETQYF. The CDR3 coding sequence is TGCGCCAGCAGCCAACGGGCCGGGGGTCAAGAGACCCAGTACTTC.

V gene TRBV5-4 combines with J gene TRBJ1-2; 7 positions agree with TRBD1. The CDR3 loop spans 15 amino acids. Germline CDR1 SGHNT, CDR2 YYREEE (reference sequence). The trim removed 4 bases at V and 1 base at J, leaving 7 bases unmatched. The DNA for the CDR3 is TGTGCCAGCAGCCACCCGGGACAGCTTAACTATGGCTACACCTTC. Amino acid sequence: CASSHPGQLNYGYTF.

The genes are TRBV7-8 and TRBJ2-6; D unresolved. The CDR3 runs 15 residues. Per the germline V gene, CDR1 is SGHVS and CDR2 is FQNEAQ. V gave up 1 base and J gave up 4 bases, with 8 bases separating them. Here the CDR3 DNA reads TGTGCCAGCAGCTTAGTCACTGCCGGGGCCAACGTCCTGACTTTC. This codes for CASSLVTAGANVLTF.

This clone was picked up one time. This chain joins TRBV9 and TRBJ2-7, with D unresolved. Trimming took 2 bases from V and 2 from J, leaving 11 bases between them. This CDR3 region has 14 residues. In germline, CDR1 is SGDLS, CDR2 YYNGEE. The CDR3 coding sequence is TGTGCCAGCAGCGTGGAACAGAGCCCCTACGAGCAGTACTTC. This translates into CASSVEQSPYEQYF.

The rearrangement uses TRBV18 and TRBJ2-5; D is possibly TRBD1 (5 bases). V lost 6 bases to trimming and J lost 5 bases, with 7 bases between them. Germline V gives CDR1 KGHSH, CDR2 LQKENI. The CDR3 is made up of 11 amino acids. The CDR3 loop is CASSPGETQYF. DNA of the CDR3: TGTGCCAGCTCCCCAGGGGAGACCCAGTACTTC.

Here the CDR3 reads CAIRAEGSSNQPQHF. The CDR3 DNA sequence: TGTGCCATCAGGGCGGAGGGGTCGAGCAATCAGCCCCAGCATTTT. V gene TRBV10-3 combines with J gene TRBJ1-5; D is possibly TRBD1 (5 bases). The V and J ends lost 6 bases and 1 base respectively, with 13 bases between them. The germline gives CDR1 ENHRY, CDR2 SYGVKD. This CDR3 comprises 15 residues.

The chain carries TRBV5-1 and TRBJ2-3; 14 nucleotides agree with TRBD2. There are 15 residues in the CDR3. The trim removed 9 bases at V and 5 bases at J, leaving 8 bases unmatched. Germline CDR1 SGHRS, CDR2 YFSETQ. CDR3 amino acids: CATRRLAGGGDTQYF. The DNA of the CDR3 is TGCGCCACCCGAAGACTAGCGGGAGGGGGAGATACGCAGTATTTT.

The rearrangement joins TRBV6-1 to TRBJ1-2; 7 bases align to TRBD1. This CDR3 is built from 16 residues. Germline V lookup: CDR1 MNHNS, CDR2 SASEGT. V lost 0 bases to trimming and J lost 4 bases; unmatched junction nucleotides: 8. In DNA form, the CDR3 reads TGTGCCAGCAGTGAAGCCGAAGACAGGGATTTCTATGGCTACACCTTC. Translation gives CASSEAEDRDFYGYTF.

The chain employs TRBV27 and TRBJ2-7; D is perhaps TRBD2 (6 bases). The V gene's germline CDR1 is MNHEY and CDR2 SMNVEV (reference sequence). V was pared by 2 bases and J by 1 base, with 9 bases between. CDR3 length: 14 amino acids. The CDR3: CASSLRGASYEQYF. As DNA, the CDR3 is TGTGCCAGCAGTTTACGCGGGGCTTCCTACGAGCAGTACTTC.

This chain connects TRBV30 to TRBJ2-3; D unresolved. Trimming left V 1 base short and J 3 bases short, with 5 bases between. Germline V gives CDR1 GTSNPN, CDR2 SVGIG (reference sequence). The CDR3 length is 12 residues. CDR3 bases: TGTGCCTGGAGTGCATATACAGATACGCAGTATTTT. This gives the protein CAWSAYTDTQYF.

A remark on this clone: The same CDR3 is also encoded by other DNA sequences in this sample. V and J are TRBV5-1 and TRBJ2-7, with no clear D. CDR1 is SGHRS, CDR2 YFSETQ, per germline. Trimming cost V 1 base and J 0 bases, with 8 bases left between them. This CDR3 is built from 14 residues. CDR3 protein: CASSLLSHSYEQYF. Here the CDR3 DNA reads TGCGCCAGCAGCTTGCTTTCTCACTCCTACGAGCAGTACTTC.

This clone appeared a single time. The chain has TRBV19 and TRBJ2-3; tentative D call: TRBD2 (5 bases). Trimming took 6 bases from V and 6 from J, leaving 22 bases between them. The CDR3 loop spans 16 amino acids. Germline assignment: CDR1 LNHDA and CDR2 SQIVND (reference sequence). CDR3 DNA: TGTGCCAGTAGAACCGGACGGGGAAGTCTGTCTGATACGCAGTATTTT. Amino acid sequence: CASRTGRGSLSDTQYF. Supplemented by reference TRBV19 and TRBJ2-3, the full variable domain reads DGGITQSPKYLFRKEGQNVTLSCEQNLNHDAMYWYRQDPGQGLRLIYYSQIVNDFQKGDIAEGYSVSREKKESFPLTVTSAQKNPTAFYLCASRTGRGSLSDTQYFGPGTRLTVL.